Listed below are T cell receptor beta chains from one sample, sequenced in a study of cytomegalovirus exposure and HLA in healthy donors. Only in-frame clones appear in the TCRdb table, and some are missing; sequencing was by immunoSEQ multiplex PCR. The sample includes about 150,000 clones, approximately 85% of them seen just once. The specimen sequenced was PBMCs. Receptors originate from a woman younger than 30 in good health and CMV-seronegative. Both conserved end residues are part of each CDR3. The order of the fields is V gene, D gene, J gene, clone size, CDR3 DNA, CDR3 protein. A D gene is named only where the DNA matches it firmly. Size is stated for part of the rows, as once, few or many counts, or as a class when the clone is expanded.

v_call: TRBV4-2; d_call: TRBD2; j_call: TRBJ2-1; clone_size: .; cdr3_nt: TGTGCCAGCAGCCCCGGACTAGCGAACAATGAGCAGTTCTTC; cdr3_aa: CASSPGLANNEQFF
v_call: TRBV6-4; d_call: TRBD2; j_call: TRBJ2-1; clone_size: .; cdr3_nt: TGTGCCAGCAGTGACCAGAGCGGGAGAAATGAGCAGTTCTTC; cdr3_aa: CASSDQSGRNEQFF
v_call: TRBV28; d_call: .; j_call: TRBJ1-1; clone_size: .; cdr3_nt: TGTGCCAGCAGTTCACAACAGGGCGCTTGGGGAACTGAAGCTTTCTTT; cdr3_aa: CASSSQQGAWGTEAFF
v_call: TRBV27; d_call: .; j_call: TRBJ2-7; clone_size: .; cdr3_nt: TGTGCCAGCAGTAACGGACAGAGAACGGCTTCCTACGAGCAGTACTTC; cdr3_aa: CASSNGQRTASYEQYF
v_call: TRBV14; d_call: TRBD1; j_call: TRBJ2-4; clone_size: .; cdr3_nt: TGTGCCAGCAGCCTACAGGGGGCGGACATTCAGTACTTC; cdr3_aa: CASSLQGADIQYF
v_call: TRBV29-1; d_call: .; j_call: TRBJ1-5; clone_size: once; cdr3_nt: TGCAGCGTTGGCGAGGATAGCAATCAGCCCCAGCATTTT; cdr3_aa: CSVGEDSNQPQHF
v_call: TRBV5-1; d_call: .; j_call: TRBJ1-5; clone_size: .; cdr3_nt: TGCGCCAGCAGGCCCGCGGAGGATCAGCCCCAGCATTTT; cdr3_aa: CASRPAEDQPQHF
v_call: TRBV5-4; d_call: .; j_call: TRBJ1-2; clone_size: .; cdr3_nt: TGTGCCAGCAGCCTCAGGCGCGGGGACTATGGCTACACCTTC; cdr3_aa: CASSLRRGDYGYTF
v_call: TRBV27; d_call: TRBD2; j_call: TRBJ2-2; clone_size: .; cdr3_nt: TGTGCCAGCAGAACCTTTCTAGCGGGGGGGACCGGGGAGCTGTTTTTT; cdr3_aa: CASRTFLAGGTGELFF
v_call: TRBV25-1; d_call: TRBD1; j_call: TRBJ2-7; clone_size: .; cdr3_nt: TGTGCCAGCAGTAAATCAGGGACAGGGCGCGACGAGCAGTACTTC; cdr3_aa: CASSKSGTGRDEQYF
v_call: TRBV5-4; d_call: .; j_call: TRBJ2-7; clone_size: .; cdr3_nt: TGTGCCAGCACCTCTAATACGGTCCCCGAGCAGTACTTC; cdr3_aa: CASTSNTVPEQYF
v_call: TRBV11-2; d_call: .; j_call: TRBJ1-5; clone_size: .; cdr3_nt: TGTGCCAGCAGCTTAGACAGTTCATTCAATCAGCCCCAGCATTTT; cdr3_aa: CASSLDSSFNQPQHF
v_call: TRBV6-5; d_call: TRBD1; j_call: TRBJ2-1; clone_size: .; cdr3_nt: TGTGCCAGCAGTAGGGGACAGGGGCATGAGCAGTTCTTC; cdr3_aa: CASSRGQGHEQFF
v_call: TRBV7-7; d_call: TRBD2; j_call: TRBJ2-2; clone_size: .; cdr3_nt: TGTGCCAGCAGTTATAGCGGGGGCCCGAACACCGGGGAGCTGTTTTTT; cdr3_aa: CASSYSGGPNTGELFF
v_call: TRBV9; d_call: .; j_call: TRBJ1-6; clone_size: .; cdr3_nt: TGTGCCAGCAGCGTAGGTCCCAGCTCCTATAATTCACCCCTCCACTTT; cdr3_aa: CASSVGPSSYNSPLHF
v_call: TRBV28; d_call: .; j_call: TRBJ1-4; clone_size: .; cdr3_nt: TGTGCCAGCAGGGGGACACGGGGCGGTGAAAAACTGTTTTTT; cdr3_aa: CASRGTRGGEKLFF
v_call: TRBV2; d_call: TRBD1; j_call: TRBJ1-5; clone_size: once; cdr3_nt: TGTGCCAGCAGGACCGACAGGGGAGGCAATCAGCCCCAGCATTTT; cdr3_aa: CASRTDRGGNQPQHF
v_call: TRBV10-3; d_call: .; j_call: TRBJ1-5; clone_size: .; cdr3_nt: TGTGCCATCAGTGAGTCCGGGTTTAGCAATCAGCCCCAGCATTTT; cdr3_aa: CAISESGFSNQPQHF
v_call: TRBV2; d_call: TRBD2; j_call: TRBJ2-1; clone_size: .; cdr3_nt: TGTGCCAGCAGTGAAGGCGGGGGACCCTACAATGAGCAGTTCTTC; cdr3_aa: CASSEGGGPYNEQFF
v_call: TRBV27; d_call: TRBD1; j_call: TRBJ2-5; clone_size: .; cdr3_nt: TGTGCCAGCAGTCCCACGACAGGGCTTCACGAGACCCAGTACTTC; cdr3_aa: CASSPTTGLHETQYF
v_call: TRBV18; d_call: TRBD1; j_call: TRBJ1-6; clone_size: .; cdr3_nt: TGTGCCAGCTCCCCGACAGGGGGCGCGTCCTATAATTCACCCCTCCACTTT; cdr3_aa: CASSPTGGASYNSPLHF
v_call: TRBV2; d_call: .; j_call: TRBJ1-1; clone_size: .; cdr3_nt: TGTGCCAGCAGTGAAGGCGGGATAGGGTCGGGAGAAGCTTTCTTT; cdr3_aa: CASSEGGIGSGEAFF